The 14 T cell receptor beta chains below all came from one sample that was sequenced in a study of shared clonotypes between healthy human individuals. Some clones are missing from TCRdb's copy, which holds only in-frame ones; the method was immunoSEQ multiplex PCR. The table lists roughly 2.5 million clones, around nine tenths of them singletons, with about 0.13% in the top ten. Sequencing was done on a sample of naive CD4+ T cells sorted from blood. Subset reported: CD45RA+ positively selected. These receptors were taken from a man younger than 30 in good health.

The J gene is TRBJ1-5, the V gene TRBV5-8; 8 positions agree with TRBD1. CDR1 is SGHTS, CDR2 YDEGEE, per germline. V lost 4 bases, J lost 6 bases, and 6 bases stayed unmatched. This CDR3 is built from 14 residues. The CDR3 DNA sequence: TGTGCCAGCAGCCCAGGACAGGGCGGTCAGCCCCAGCATTTT. Protein: CASSPGQGGQPQHF.

This chain uses TRBV14 with TRBJ1-1; possible D gene TRBD1, 6 bases. V gave up 3 bases and J gave up 5 bases, with 13 bases separating them. Per the germline V gene, CDR1 is SGHDN and CDR2 is FVKESK. The CDR3 spans 14 residues. CDR3 region: CASSHTGRGTEAFF. Written as DNA, the CDR3 is TGTGCCAGCAGCCATACAGGGCGGGGGACTGAAGCTTTCTTT.

The chain links TRBV18 to TRBJ2-7, with D perhaps TRBD1 or TRBD2 (5 bases each). Trimming pared 2 bases from V and 1 base from J, leaving 12 bases between. This CDR3 contains 15 residues. In germline, CDR1 is KGHSH, CDR2 LQKENI. CDR3 bases: TGTGCCAGCTCACCAGTACGGGACCCGTCCTACGAGCAGTACTTC. It specifies CASSPVRDPSYEQYF. Looking up the rest from reference TRBV18 and TRBJ2-7 gives the full variable domain: NAGVMQNPRHLVRRRGQEARLRCSPMKGHSHVYWYRQLPEEGLKFMVYLQKENIIDESGMPKERFSAEFPKEGPSILRIQQVVRGDSAAYFCASSPVRDPSYEQYFGPGTRLTVT.

This chain links TRBV2 with TRBJ2-3, with 8 bases lining up with TRBD1. V lost 6 bases to trimming and J lost 2 bases; unmatched junction nucleotides: 4. This CDR3 has 14 residues. Per the germline V gene, CDR1 is SNHLY and CDR2 is FYNNEI. CDR3 sequence: CASRKTGVTDTQYF. DNA of the CDR3: TGTGCCAGCAGGAAGACAGGGGTCACAGATACGCAGTATTTT.

The rearrangement joins TRBV29-1 to TRBJ2-4; 7 positions agree with TRBD1. The CDR3 is 15 amino acids. Trimming took 3 bases from V and 4 from J; bases not matched to a gene: 9. Germline values: CDR1 SQVTM, CDR2 ANQGSEA. The CDR3 here is CSVDLSGGSKNIQYF. In nucleotides, the CDR3 is TGCAGCGTTGACCTGTCAGGGGGTTCAAAAAACATTCAGTACTTC.

The genes are TRBV5-4 and TRBJ1-3; tentative D call: TRBD1 (5 bases). The CDR3 is made up of 15 amino acids. CDR1 SGHNT and CDR2 YYREEE come from the germline V gene (reference sequence). V lost 3 bases and J lost 0, with 10 bases in between. The DNA for the CDR3 is TGTGCCAGCAGCTCGGGACGGTCCTCTGGAAACACCATATATTTT. Its translation: CASSSGRSSGNTIYF.

V gene TRBV9 combines with J gene TRBJ2-1; perhaps TRBD1 as D (6 bases). This CDR3 is 15 amino acids long. Trimming took 3 bases from V and 2 from J, leaving 12 bases between them. The germline CDR1 and CDR2 sequences are SGDLS and YYNGEE. CDR3: CASSGQAAPYNEQFF. DNA for the CDR3: TGTGCCAGCAGCGGACAGGCAGCGCCCTACAATGAGCAGTTCTTC.

In DNA form, the CDR3 reads TGTGCCAGTAGCGGGAGGGGGCCGAGCTCCTACAATGAGCAGTTCTTC. Translating gives CASSGRGPSSYNEQFF. This sequence joins TRBV19 and TRBJ2-1, with D possibly matching TRBD2 (8 bases). Germline V gene lookup returns CDR1 LNHDA and CDR2 SQIVND (reference sequence). The CDR3 spans 16 residues. Trimming shortened V by 6 bases and J by 0 bases, and 15 bases separated the two germline ends.

The rearrangement uses TRBV4-3 and TRBJ2-2; 7 bases map to TRBD2. CDR1 and CDR2 (germline): LGHNA, YSLEER. The V gene end was trimmed by 0 bases and the J gene end by 5 bases; junction bases not matched to a gene: 6. The CDR3 contains 16 residues. Here the CDR3 reads CASSQEAGLRTGELFF. Written as DNA, the CDR3 is TGCGCCAGCAGCCAAGAAGCGGGACTCCGAACCGGGGAGCTGTTTTTT.

In regard to this clone: Other nucleotide sequences in the sample specify the same CDR3. The V and J genes are TRBV28 and TRBJ2-7, with 9 nucleotides matching TRBD1. This CDR3 comprises 13 residues. Trimming took 6 bases from V and 5 from J; bases not matched to a gene: 5. Germline values: CDR1 MDHEN, CDR2 SYDVKM. The CDR3 bases are TGTGCCAGCAGGGGACAGGGTGCCAACGAGCAGTACTTC. Amino acid sequence: CASRGQGANEQYF. Using reference TRBV28 and TRBJ2-7 for the parts outside the CDR3, the full variable domain is DVKVTQSSRYLVKRTGEKVFLECVQDMDHENMFWYRQDPGLGLRLIYFSYDVKMKEKGDIPEGYSVSREKKERFSLILESASTNQTSMYLCASRGQGANEQYFGPGTRLTVT.

The rearrangement joins TRBV6-1 to TRBJ1-5; TRBD1 matches at 8 bases. Per the germline V gene, CDR1 is MNHNS and CDR2 is SASEGT. This CDR3 contains 13 residues. Trimming took 7 bases from V and 2 from J; bases not matched to a gene: 1. In DNA, the CDR3 is TGTGCCAGCAAGACAGGGGGCAATCAGCCCCAGCATTTT. It is translated as CASKTGGNQPQHF.

The rearrangement uses TRBV5-5 and TRBJ2-7; 8 bases map to TRBD1. CDR3 size: 16 residues. With 1 base clipped from V and 2 bases from J, the junction kept 8 bases outside the gene matches. The germline CDR1 and CDR2 sequences are SGHKS and YYEKEE (reference sequence). CDR3 protein: CASSLIAGGSPYEQYF. CDR3 in DNA: TGTGCCAGCAGCTTGATCGCAGGGGGCAGCCCCTACGAGCAGTACTTC. Looking up the rest from reference TRBV5-5 and TRBJ2-7 gives the full variable domain: DAGVTQSPTHLIKTRGQQVTLRCSPISGHKSVSWYQQVLGQGPQFIFQYYEKEERGRGNFPDRFSARQFPNYSSELNVNALLLGDSALYLCASSLIAGGSPYEQYFGPGTRLTVT.

The chain links TRBV5-1 to TRBJ2-1; D gene unclear. Looked up from germline, CDR1 is SGHRS and CDR2 is YFSETQ. Trimming took off 3 bases at V and 7 bases at J, with 14 bases between the two ends. This CDR3 comprises 14 residues. The CDR3 loop is CASSSGSLPNEQFF. The CDR3 DNA reads TGCGCCAGCAGCTCCGGCTCTCTACCAAATGAGCAGTTCTTC.

The genes are TRBV6-1 and TRBJ2-7; D is tentatively TRBD1 or TRBD2 (5 bases each). CDR1 MNHNS and CDR2 SASEGT come from the germline V gene. The CDR3 loop spans 14 amino acids. The V end lost 5 bases, the J end lost 3 bases, and 14 bases lay between the germline ends. The DNA for the CDR3 is TGTGCCAGCAGTTTACATGTGAGGGGCTACGAGCAGTACTTC. Translating it yields CASSLHVRGYEQYF.